This paragraph reports one T cell receptor (beta chain). The sample originates from a study of blood T cell repertoires in COVID-19. Overall study: T cells, B-cell-depleted T cells, or PBMCs supplied cDNA or gDNA.

This CDR3 spans 16 amino acids. The trim removed 6 bases at V and 6 bases at J, leaving 7 bases unmatched. Germline CDR1 SEHNR, CDR2 FQNEAQ (reference sequence). Libraries were prepared by immunoSEQ multiplex PCR; TCRdb keeps only in-frame clonotypes and omits some of them. The table records roughly 46,000 clones, roughly 80% of them present only once. What was sequenced was peripheral blood. The TCR originated in a man aged 60 to 75 with active COVID-19. V and J are TRBV7-9 and TRBJ2-1; 14 nucleotides match TRBD2. The CDR3 DNA follows: TGTGCCAGCAGTCGATCGACTAGCGGGAGGGTCAATGAGCAGTTCTTC. It translates to CASSRSTSGRVNEQFF.